The 25 T cell receptor beta chains listed next were all sequenced from one sample in a study of blood T cell repertoires in COVID-19. Sequencing was performed with immunoSEQ multiplex PCR; in TCRdb, only in-frame clones are kept and a portion is missing. This sample has over 250,000 clones, with around 88% found just once. Sequencing input: peripheral blood. The source of these receptors is an older woman with COVID-19, enrolled during active disease.

The chain combines TRBV7-2 with TRBJ1-2; D may be TRBD1 (6 bases). Trimming removed 4 bases from V and 7 bases from J, with 10 bases in between. Germline CDR1 is SGHTA and CDR2 is FQGNSA. The CDR3 runs to 12 residues. CDR3 amino acids: CASSYRVSGYTF. The CDR3 nucleotides are TGTGCCAGCAGCTACAGGGTTAGTGGCTACACCTTC.

This clone has only a few counts. V gene TRBV29-1 combines with J gene TRBJ2-5; a weak D match, TRBD1 (8 bases). The germline CDR1 and CDR2 sequences are SQVTM and ANQGSEA. This CDR3 has 13 amino acids. Trimming took 2 bases from V and 4 from J, leaving 11 bases between them. The CDR3 bases are TGCAGCGTTGAAACAGGGGGGGCAGAGACCCAGTACTTC. This encodes CSVETGGAETQYF.

The rearrangement uses TRBV10-2 and TRBJ2-6; maybe TRBD1 (5 bases). The length of the CDR3 is 15 residues. CDR1 and CDR2 from the germline V gene are WSHSY and SAAADI. Trimming cost V 2 bases and J 2 bases, with 7 bases left between them. The CDR3 spells CASSEQGAGANVLTF. The CDR3 coding sequence is TGCGCCAGCAGTGAGCAAGGGGCTGGGGCCAACGTCCTGACTTTC.

The J gene is TRBJ2-4, the V gene TRBV19; maybe TRBD1 (6 bases). Per the germline V gene, CDR1 is LNHDA and CDR2 is SQIVND (reference sequence). V was pared by 3 bases and J by 3 bases, with 18 bases between. The CDR3 has 17 residues. The chain's CDR3 is CASSIRPTGKGKNIQYF. The CDR3 region has the DNA TGTGCCAGTAGTATCCGTCCAACAGGGAAGGGCAAAAACATTCAGTACTTC. The whole variable domain, filled in from reference TRBV19 and TRBJ2-4, reads DGGITQSPKYLFRKEGQNVTLSCEQNLNHDAMYWYRQDPGQGLRLIYYSQIVNDFQKGDIAEGYSVSREKKESFPLTVTSAQKNPTAFYLCASSIRPTGKGKNIQYFGAGTRLSVL.

The gene calls are TRBV28 and TRBJ2-5; 9 positions agree with TRBD2. The V and J ends lost 3 bases and 2 bases, in that order; junction bases with no gene match: 7. Germline V gene sequence: CDR1 MDHEN, CDR2 SYDVKM. This CDR3 is built from 16 residues. This chain's CDR3 is CASSLLASGDQETQYF. In nucleotides, the CDR3 is TGTGCCAGCAGTTTGCTGGCTAGCGGGGATCAAGAGACCCAGTACTTC.

The chain couples TRBV29-1 to TRBJ2-5; D remains ambiguous. Trimming cost V 1 base and J 2 bases, with 8 bases left between them. Germline CDR1 and CDR2: SQVTM and ANQGSEA. CDR3 length equals 13 residues. The CDR3 loop is CSVEGRLQETQYF. The CDR3 DNA reads TGCAGCGTTGAAGGGCGGCTTCAAGAGACCCAGTACTTC.

The chain joins TRBV3-1 (or the pseudogene TRBV3-2) to TRBJ1-5, with D uncertain. Trimming removed 3 bases at V and 6 bases at J, with 9 bases between. The CDR3 totals 13 residues. Germline CDR1 is LGHDT and CDR2 is YNNKEL (reference sequence). The CDR3 DNA reads as TGTGCCAGCAGCCAGGACTCGGGTCAGCCCCAGCATTTT. Encoded protein: CASSQDSGQPQHF.

The chain's CDR3 is CSASTSGGTGELFF. Here the CDR3 DNA reads TGCAGCGCGTCGACTAGCGGGGGCACCGGGGAGCTGTTTTTT. V usage is TRBV29-1 and J usage is TRBJ2-2; 12 nucleotides align to TRBD2. This CDR3 has 14 amino acids. CDR1 is SQVTM, CDR2 ANQGSEA, per germline. V shed 7 bases and J 4 bases; nucleotides not matched to a gene: 4.

The chain couples TRBV6-4 to TRBJ1-2; no clear D gene. This CDR3 region has 16 residues. Germline values: CDR1 MRHNA, CDR2 SNTAGT. V was pared by 6 bases and J by 0 bases, with 17 bases between. CDR3 loop: CASRPTLIIPNYGYTF. The DNA of the CDR3 is TGTGCCAGCAGACCTACCCTCATAATCCCTAACTATGGCTACACCTTC.

The chain couples TRBV2 to TRBJ1-2; D is possibly TRBD1 (5 bases). V was shortened by 6 bases and J by 4 bases, with 15 bases between the two germline ends. The CDR3 extends over 14 amino acids. Germline loops: CDR1 SNHLY, CDR2 FYNNEI. CDR3 in amino acids: CASRAGLKPYGYTF. CDR3 DNA sequence: TGTGCCAGCAGGGCGGGACTCAAGCCCTATGGCTACACCTTC.

The genes are TRBV19 and TRBJ2-5; 12 nucleotides agree with TRBD2. The germline CDR1 and CDR2 sequences are LNHDA and SQIVND (reference sequence). The length of the CDR3 is 16 residues. Unmatched junction bases numbered 9, after V lost 5 bases and J lost 5 bases. CDR3 sequence (DNA): TGTGCCAGTAGTGTTTCTAGCGGGGGGGCTACTGAGACCCAGTACTTC. Amino acids: CASSVSSGGATETQYF.

This clone was recorded a few times. The chain combines TRBV5-4 with TRBJ1-2, with D possibly being TRBD1 (5 bases). V dropped 2 bases and J dropped 6 bases, with 8 bases sitting between them. Germline CDR1 reads SGHNT; CDR2 reads YYREEE (reference sequence). The CDR3 length is 12 residues. CDR3 amino acids: CASSLGVDGYTF. The CDR3 DNA reads as TGTGCCAGCAGCTTAGGGGTTGATGGCTACACCTTC.

The chain combines TRBV7-2 with TRBJ1-1, with 9 bases that match TRBD1. This CDR3 spans 15 amino acids. Trimming took 2 bases from V and 5 from J; bases not matched to a gene: 6. CDR1 and CDR2 (germline): SGHTA, FQGNSA. The CDR3 DNA follows: TGTGCCAGCAGCTTAAAAACCGGGACAGGGACTGAAGCTTTCTTT. Translating it yields CASSLKTGTGTEAFF. The complete variable domain, with remaining parts taken from reference TRBV7-2 and TRBJ1-1, reads GAGVSQSPSNKVTEKGKDVELRCDPISGHTALYWYRQSLGQGLEFLIYFQGNSAPDKSGLPSDRFSAERTGGSVSTLTIQRTQQEDSAVYLCASSLKTGTGTEAFFGQGTRLTVV.

The rearrangement links TRBV7-9 to TRBJ2-7; D unclear. Trimming removed 6 bases from V and 2 bases from J, with 14 bases in between. Germline-derived CDR1 and CDR2 are SEHNR and FQNEAQ (reference sequence). CDR3 length equals 14 residues. CDR3 sequence: CASSFSTLAYEQYF. As DNA, the CDR3 is TGTGCCAGCAGTTTCTCGACTCTGGCCTACGAGCAGTACTTC.

This chain connects TRBV30 to TRBJ1-2; D not certain. Trimming stripped 2 bases from V and 7 bases from J, with 17 bases between. Germline V gene data show CDR1 as GTSNPN and CDR2 as SVGIG (reference sequence). This CDR3 region has 14 residues. This CDR3 is CAWSLAGVGSGYTF. CDR3 DNA: TGTGCCTGGAGTCTCGCTGGGGTTGGGAGTGGCTACACCTTC.

The chain joins TRBV10-3 to TRBJ1-5; no firm D call. The CDR3 runs 13 residues. The germline V gene encodes CDR1 ENHRY and CDR2 SYGVKD. The V and J ends lost 1 base and 5 bases respectively, with 6 bases between them. The CDR3 nucleotides are TGTGCCATCAGTGAGTTGGGAGATCAGCCCCAGCATTTT. This codes for CAISELGDQPQHF.

V is TRBV30 and J is TRBJ1-1, with TRBD1 matching 7 bases. The trim removed 7 bases at V and 5 bases at J, leaving 7 bases unmatched. Looked up from germline, CDR1 is GTSNPN and CDR2 is SVGIG (reference sequence). The length of the CDR3 is 12 residues. CDR3 bases: TGTGCCTTCAGGACAGGACTTACTGAAGCTTTCTTT. It is translated as CAFRTGLTEAFF. Using reference TRBV30 and TRBJ1-1 for the parts outside the CDR3, the full variable domain is SQTIHQWPATLVQPVGSPLSLECTVEGTSNPNLYWYRQAAGRGLQLLFYSVGIGQISSEVPQNLSASRPQDRQFILSSKKLLLSDSGFYLCAFRTGLTEAFFGQGTRLTVV.

The chain carries TRBV5-4 and TRBJ2-7; 13 nucleotides line up with TRBD2. The V and J ends lost 3 bases and 2 bases, in that order; junction bases with no gene match: 5. The CDR3 runs 16 residues. CDR1 and CDR2 (germline): SGHNT, YYREEE (reference sequence). Written as DNA, the CDR3 is TGTGCCAGCAGCTCCCTAACTAGCGGGGGGGCCTACGAGCAGTACTTC. Translated, it gives CASSSLTSGGAYEQYF.

In the case of this clone: Mismatch with germline at one junction end may stem from a read error. The chain uses TRBV5-6 and TRBJ1-6, with no clear D. Germline V gives CDR1 SGHDT, CDR2 YYEEEE. The CDR3 consists of 18 residues. DNA of the CDR3: TGCCCCCTTCTTCGAGGGCTTCCCTCGAGCTCCTATAATTCACCCCTCCACTTT. It translates to CPLLRGLPSSSYNSPLHF. Based on the CDR3 plus reference TRBV5-6 and TRBJ1-6, the full variable domain is DAGVTQSPTHLIKTRGQQVTLRCSPKSGHDTVSWYQQALGQGPQFIFQYYEEEERQRGNFPDRFSGHQFPNYSSELNVNALLLGDSALYLCPLLRGLPSSSYNSPLHFGNGTRLTVT.

This clone was counted only a few times. As DNA, the CDR3 is TGCGCCAGCAGCCAAGAGGGCGGGGCGGCCACCGGGGAGCTGTTTTTT. Amino acids: CASSQEGGAATGELFF. V and J are TRBV4-3 and TRBJ2-2; D might be TRBD2 (6 bases). Germline V CDR1 and CDR2: LGHNA, YSLEER. The CDR3 is 16 amino acids. V was clipped by 0 bases and J by 4 bases, with 12 bases between them.

This rearrangement joins TRBV11-3 to TRBJ2-5; maybe TRBD1 (6 bases). V dropped 5 bases and J dropped 3 bases, with 22 bases sitting between them. The CDR3 totals 17 residues. Germline loops: CDR1 SGHNT, CDR2 YENEEA. The CDR3 region is CASSLPLGAVGEETQYF. The CDR3 DNA sequence: TGTGCCAGCAGCCTTCCTCTGGGGGCGGTTGGGGAAGAGACCCAGTACTTC.

The genes are TRBV12-3 or TRBV12-4 and TRBJ1-1; D remains ambiguous. This CDR3 comprises 12 residues. V lost 6 bases, J lost 10 bases, and 15 bases lay in between. The CDR3 spells CASRPRGTGAFF. DNA for the CDR3: TGTGCCAGCAGACCGCGGGGTACGGGAGCTTTCTTT.

The chain employs TRBV4-1 and TRBJ2-3; no clear D gene. The ends were cut back, 6 bases at V and 1 base at J, with 11 bases in the middle. The CDR3 runs to 14 residues. Germline V gene lookup returns CDR1 MGHRA and CDR2 YSYEKL. The CDR3 nucleotides read TGCGCCAGCAGACTTGTAGGAGGCACAGATACGCAGTATTTT. Amino acids: CASRLVGGTDTQYF.

Remarks on this clone: Since a much larger clone is just one base distant, this may be a read error. The chain carries TRBV6-6 and TRBJ2-7, with 7 bases identical to TRBD1. CDR1 MNHNY and CDR2 SVGAGI come from the germline V gene (reference sequence). The trim removed 2 bases at V and 3 bases at J, leaving 1 base unmatched. This CDR3 has 13 amino acids. Written as DNA, the CDR3 is TGTGCCAGCAGTTACCAGGGGGACTACGAGCAGTACTTC. It codes for CASSYQGDYEQYF.

The gene calls are TRBV6-6 and TRBJ1-1; 11 bases align to TRBD1. Losses at the gene ends were 2 bases for V and 5 bases for J; bases not matched to a gene: 7. Germline V gene sequence: CDR1 MNHNY, CDR2 SVGAGI (reference sequence). The CDR3 runs 16 residues. CDR3 DNA sequence: TGTGCCAGCAGTTACCCGGACAGGGGGCAGGTGACTGAAGCTTTCTTT. Residues: CASSYPDRGQVTEAFF.